Below, one T cell receptor (beta chain) is given with its context. The CDR3 is made up of 16 amino acids. CDR1 and CDR2 from the germline V gene are SGHTS and YDEGEE. V was trimmed by 4 bases and J by 4 bases, leaving 15 bases between them. This table comes from immunoSEQ multiplex PCR, and its TCRdb copy is limited to in-frame clones, with some not included. The table includes 75,000 to 100,000 clones, more than 80% detected once. This sample was taken from a study of OX40 agonist ivuxolimab in advanced cancers. The sequencing here drew on CD4+ or CD8+ T cells sorted from blood, taken in a trial of the OX40 agonist ivuxolimab. The sequence derives from an adult with an advanced solid tumor such as melanoma, head and neck, liver or kidney cancer. The rearrangement links TRBV5-8 to TRBJ1-6; D perhaps matches TRBD1 (6 bases). Here the CDR3 reads CASSPSPQGYNSPLHF. The CDR3 nucleotides are TGTGCCAGCAGCCCCTCCCCACAGGGATATAATTCACCCCTCCACTTT. Together with reference TRBV5-8 and TRBJ1-6, the CDR3 gives the full variable domain: EAGVTQSPTHLIKTRGQQATLRCSPISGHTSVYWYQQALGLGLQFLLWYDEGEERNRGNFPPRFSGRQFPNYSSELNVNALELEDSALYLCASSPSPQGYNSPLHFGNGTRLTVT.